This TCR beta chain was documented in a study of blood T cells in healthy people across ages. General study results and limits: Strong correlation linked observed beta diversity and percent naive T cells.

Extraction yielded at least 6 micrograms of total RNA per sample. The use of a sample-barcoded 5' primer and a J-beta primer mix characterized a second PCR of roughly 7 to 11 cycles. One entry per CDR3 protein results from TCRdb running MiXCR on the 5' RACE reads. This table has roughly 800,000 distinct CDR3 sequences, roughly 60% appearing once. With 8 bases removed from V and 3 bases from J, the gap between germline ends came to 11 bases. The CDR3 loop spans 12 amino acids. Per germline, CDR1 MNHEY and CDR2 SVGAGI. On this clonotype: Its antigen is currently unknown.

J is TRBJ2-7 and V is TRBV6-5; D is tentatively TRBD1 or TRBD2 (5 bases each). The specimen sequenced was blood. The origin of this receptor is a man aged 25-40 years in good health. CDR3 DNA: TGTGCCAGCCGGGGCCGCTACTACGAGCAGTACTTC. Translating it yields CASRGRYYEQYF.